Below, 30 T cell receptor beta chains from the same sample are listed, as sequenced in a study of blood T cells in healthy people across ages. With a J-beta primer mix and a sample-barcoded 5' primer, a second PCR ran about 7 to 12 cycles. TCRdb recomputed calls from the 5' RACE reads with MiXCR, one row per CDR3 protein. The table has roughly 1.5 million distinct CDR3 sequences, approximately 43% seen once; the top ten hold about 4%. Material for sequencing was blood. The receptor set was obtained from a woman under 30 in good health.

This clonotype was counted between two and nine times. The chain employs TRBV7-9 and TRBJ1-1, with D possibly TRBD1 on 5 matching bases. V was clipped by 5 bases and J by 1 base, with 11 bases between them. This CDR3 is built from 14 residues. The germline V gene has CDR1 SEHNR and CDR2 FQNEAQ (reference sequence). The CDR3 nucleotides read TGTGCCAGCAGCAGAAGACAGCCGAACACTGAAGCTTTCTTT. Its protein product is CASSRRQPNTEAFF.

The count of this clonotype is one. CDR3 amino acids: CASSFTQRPQHF. CDR3 nucleotide sequence: TGTGCCAGCAGTTTCACTCAGCGGCCCCAGCATTTT. V is TRBV28 and J is TRBJ1-5; D uncertain. This CDR3 has 12 amino acids. V was trimmed by 3 bases and J by 9 bases, leaving 9 bases between them. Germline lookup yields CDR1 MDHEN and CDR2 SYDVKM.

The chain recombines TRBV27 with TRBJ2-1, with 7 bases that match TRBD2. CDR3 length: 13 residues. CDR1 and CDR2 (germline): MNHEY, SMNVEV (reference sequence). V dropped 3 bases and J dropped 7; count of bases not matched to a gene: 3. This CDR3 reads CASSFNGGNEQFF. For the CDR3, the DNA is TGTGCCAGCAGTTTTAACGGGGGGAATGAGCAGTTCTTC.

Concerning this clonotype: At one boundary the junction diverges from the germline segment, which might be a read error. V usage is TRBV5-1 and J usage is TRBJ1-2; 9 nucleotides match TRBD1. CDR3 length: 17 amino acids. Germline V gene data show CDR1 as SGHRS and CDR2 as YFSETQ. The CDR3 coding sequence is TGCGCCGGCAGCTCTTTTCCCGGGACAGGGCTCCGATATGGCTACACCTTC. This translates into CAGSSFPGTGLRYGYTF.

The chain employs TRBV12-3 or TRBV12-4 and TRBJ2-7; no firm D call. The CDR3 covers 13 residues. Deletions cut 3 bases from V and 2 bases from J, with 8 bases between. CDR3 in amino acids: CASSFRVAYEQYF. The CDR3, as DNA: TGTGCCAGCAGTTTCCGGGTTGCCTACGAGCAGTACTTC.

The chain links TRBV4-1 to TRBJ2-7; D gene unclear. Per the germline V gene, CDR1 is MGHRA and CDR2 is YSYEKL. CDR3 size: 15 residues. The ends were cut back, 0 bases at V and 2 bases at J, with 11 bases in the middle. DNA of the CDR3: TGCGCCAGCAGCCAAGATGTCCAGGAAACCTACGAGCAGTACTTC. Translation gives CASSQDVQETYEQYF.

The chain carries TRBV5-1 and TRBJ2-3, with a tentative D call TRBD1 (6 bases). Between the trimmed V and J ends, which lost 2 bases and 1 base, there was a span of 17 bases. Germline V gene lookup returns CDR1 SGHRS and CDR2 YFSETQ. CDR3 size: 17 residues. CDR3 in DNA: TGCGCCAGCAGCTTCTTTTCCAGGGGCGGTGGCACAGATACGCAGTATTTT. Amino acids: CASSFFSRGGGTDTQYF.

The DNA of the CDR3 is TGTGCCAGCCTTACTATTCCAAACACTGAAGCTTTCTTT. Amino acid sequence: CASLTIPNTEAFF. The genes are TRBV6-1 and TRBJ1-1; D call uncertain. Trimming shortened V by 8 bases and J by 2 bases, and 12 bases separated the two germline ends. CDR1 MNHNS and CDR2 SASEGT come from the germline V gene. This CDR3 contains 13 residues.

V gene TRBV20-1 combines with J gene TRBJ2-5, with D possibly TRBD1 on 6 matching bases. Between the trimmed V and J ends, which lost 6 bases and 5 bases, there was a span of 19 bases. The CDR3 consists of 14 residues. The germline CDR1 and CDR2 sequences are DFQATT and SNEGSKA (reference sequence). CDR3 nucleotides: TGCAGTGCCAGGGGCAGGGCTTTTCGGGAGACCCAGTACTTC. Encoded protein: CSARGRAFRETQYF.

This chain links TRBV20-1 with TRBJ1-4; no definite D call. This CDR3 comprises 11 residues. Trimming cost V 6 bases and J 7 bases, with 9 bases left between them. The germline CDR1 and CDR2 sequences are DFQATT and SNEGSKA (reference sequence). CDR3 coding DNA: TGCAGTGCCCCCGTACGTGAAAAACTGTTTTTT. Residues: CSAPVREKLFF.

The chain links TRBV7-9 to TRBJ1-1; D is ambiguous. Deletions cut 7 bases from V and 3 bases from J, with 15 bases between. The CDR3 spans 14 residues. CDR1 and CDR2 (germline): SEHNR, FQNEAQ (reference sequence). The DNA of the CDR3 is TGTGCCAGCACCGCTAGCCAGGAACACACTGAAGCTTTCTTT. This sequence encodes CASTASQEHTEAFF.

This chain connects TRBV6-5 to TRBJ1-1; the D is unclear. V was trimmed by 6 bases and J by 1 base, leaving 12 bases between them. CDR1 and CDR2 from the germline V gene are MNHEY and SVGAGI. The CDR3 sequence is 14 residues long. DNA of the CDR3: TGTGCCAGCAGGTCCGTGACAAGGAACACTGAAGCTTTCTTT. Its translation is CASRSVTRNTEAFF.

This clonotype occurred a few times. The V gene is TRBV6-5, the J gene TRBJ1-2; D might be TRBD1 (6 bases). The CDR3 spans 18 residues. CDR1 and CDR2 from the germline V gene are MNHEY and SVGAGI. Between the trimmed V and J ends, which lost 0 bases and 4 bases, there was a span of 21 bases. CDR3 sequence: CASSYSTGQRPGGYGYTF. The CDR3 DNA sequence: TGTGCCAGCAGTTACTCGACAGGACAGCGCCCCGGAGGCTATGGCTACACCTTC.

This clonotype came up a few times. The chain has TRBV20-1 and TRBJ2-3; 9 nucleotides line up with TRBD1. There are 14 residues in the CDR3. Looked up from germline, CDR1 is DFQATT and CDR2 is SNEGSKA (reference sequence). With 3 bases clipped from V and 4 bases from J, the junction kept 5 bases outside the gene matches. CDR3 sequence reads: CSASDRGSSDTQYF. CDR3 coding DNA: TGCAGTGCTAGCGACAGGGGGAGTTCAGATACGCAGTATTTT.

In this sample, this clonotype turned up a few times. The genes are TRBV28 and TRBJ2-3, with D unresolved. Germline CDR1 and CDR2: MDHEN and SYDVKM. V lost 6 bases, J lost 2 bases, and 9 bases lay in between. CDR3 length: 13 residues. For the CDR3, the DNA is TGTGCCAGCAGCGATACCCCCACAGATACGCAGTATTTT. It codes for CASSDTPTDTQYF.

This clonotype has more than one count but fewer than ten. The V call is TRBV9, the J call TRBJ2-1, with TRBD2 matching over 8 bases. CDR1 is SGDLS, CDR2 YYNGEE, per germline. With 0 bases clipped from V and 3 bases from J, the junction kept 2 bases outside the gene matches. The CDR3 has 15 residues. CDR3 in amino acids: CASSVEGLGYNEQFF. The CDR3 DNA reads TGTGCCAGCAGCGTAGAGGGACTAGGCTACAATGAGCAGTTCTTC.

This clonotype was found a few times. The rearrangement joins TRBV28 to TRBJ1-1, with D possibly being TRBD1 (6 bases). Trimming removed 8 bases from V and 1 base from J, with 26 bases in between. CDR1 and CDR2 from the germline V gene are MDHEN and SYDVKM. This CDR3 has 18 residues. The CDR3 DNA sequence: TGTGCCAGCGGATACCCAGCCGGACAGCTCATGGGGAACACTGAAGCTTTCTTT. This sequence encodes CASGYPAGQLMGNTEAFF.

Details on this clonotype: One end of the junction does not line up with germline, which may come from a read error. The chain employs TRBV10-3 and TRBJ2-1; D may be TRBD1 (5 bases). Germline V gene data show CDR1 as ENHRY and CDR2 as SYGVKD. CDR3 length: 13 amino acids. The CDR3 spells CAISESPDNGQFF. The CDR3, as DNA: TGTGCCATCAGTGAGAGTCCGGACAATGGGCAGTTCTTC.

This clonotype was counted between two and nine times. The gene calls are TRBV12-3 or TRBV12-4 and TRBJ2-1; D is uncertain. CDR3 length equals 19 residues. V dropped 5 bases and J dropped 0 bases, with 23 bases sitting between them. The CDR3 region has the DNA TGTGCCAGCAGTGCCCGCCTAGACATTTTCCTTAGCTCCTACAATGAGCAGTTCTTC. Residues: CASSARLDIFLSSYNEQFF.

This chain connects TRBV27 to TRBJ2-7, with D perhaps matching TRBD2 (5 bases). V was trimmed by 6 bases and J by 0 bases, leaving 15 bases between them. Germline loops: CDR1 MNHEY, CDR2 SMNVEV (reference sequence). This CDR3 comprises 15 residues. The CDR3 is CASRGALTSSYEQYF. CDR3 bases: TGTGCCAGCAGGGGAGCCCTAACCTCCTCCTACGAGCAGTACTTC.

CDR3: CASSNPSDRAVNTEAFF. CDR3 nucleotides: TGTGCCAGCAGCAATCCTAGCGACAGGGCGGTGAACACTGAAGCTTTCTTT. This chain connects TRBV9 to TRBJ1-1; 7 bases map to TRBD1. After removal of 4 bases from V and 0 bases from J, the junction contained 12 bases not matched to a gene. This CDR3 region has 17 residues. Germline V CDR1 and CDR2: SGDLS, YYNGEE.

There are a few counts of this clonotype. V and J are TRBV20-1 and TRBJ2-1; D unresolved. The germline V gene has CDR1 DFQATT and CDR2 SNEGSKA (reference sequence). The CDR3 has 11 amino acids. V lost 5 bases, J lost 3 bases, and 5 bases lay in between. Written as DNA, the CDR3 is TGCAGTGCTGACCTCTACAATGAGCAGTTCTTC. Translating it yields CSADLYNEQFF.

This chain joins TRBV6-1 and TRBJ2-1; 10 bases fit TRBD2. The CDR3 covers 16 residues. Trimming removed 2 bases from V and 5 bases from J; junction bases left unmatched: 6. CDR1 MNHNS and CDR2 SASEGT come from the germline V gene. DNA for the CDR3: TGTGCCAGCAGTGAATGGGCAGCGGGGGGGAACAATGAGCAGTTCTTC. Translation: CASSEWAAGGNNEQFF.

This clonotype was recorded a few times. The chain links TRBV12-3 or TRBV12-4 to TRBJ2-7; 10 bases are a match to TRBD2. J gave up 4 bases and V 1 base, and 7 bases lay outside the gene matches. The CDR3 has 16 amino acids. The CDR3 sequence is CASSLGLAGYGYEQYF. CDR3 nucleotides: TGTGCCAGCAGTTTAGGACTAGCGGGTTATGGGTACGAGCAGTACTTC.

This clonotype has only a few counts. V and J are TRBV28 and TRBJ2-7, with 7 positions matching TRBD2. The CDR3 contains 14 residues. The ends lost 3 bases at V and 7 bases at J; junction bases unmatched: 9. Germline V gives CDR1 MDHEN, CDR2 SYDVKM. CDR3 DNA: TGTGCCAGCAGTTTGGGAGGGCGGGGCGGTGAGCAGTACTTC. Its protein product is CASSLGGRGGEQYF.

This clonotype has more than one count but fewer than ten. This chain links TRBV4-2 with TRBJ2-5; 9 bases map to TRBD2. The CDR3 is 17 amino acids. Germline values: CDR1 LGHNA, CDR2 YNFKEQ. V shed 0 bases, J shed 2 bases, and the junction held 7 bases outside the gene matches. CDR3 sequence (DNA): TGTGCCAGCAGCCAAGATGTGCGGGAGGGCCTACAAGAGACCCAGTACTTC. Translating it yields CASSQDVREGLQETQYF.

The CDR3: CSARQGRENSPLHF. In nucleotides, the CDR3 is TGCAGTGCTAGACAGGGGCGTGAAAATTCACCCCTCCACTTT. V gene TRBV20-1 combines with J gene TRBJ1-6; D might be TRBD1 (6 bases). The CDR3 is made up of 14 amino acids. Germline CDR1 DFQATT, CDR2 SNEGSKA (reference sequence). The V and J ends lost 2 bases and 7 bases respectively, with 12 bases between them.

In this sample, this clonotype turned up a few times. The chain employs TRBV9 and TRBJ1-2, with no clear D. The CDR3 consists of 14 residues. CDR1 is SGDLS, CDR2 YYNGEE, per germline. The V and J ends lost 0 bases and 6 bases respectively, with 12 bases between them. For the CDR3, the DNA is TGTGCCAGCAGCGTAGTTTATGGCCAGGATGGCTACACCTTC. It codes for CASSVVYGQDGYTF.

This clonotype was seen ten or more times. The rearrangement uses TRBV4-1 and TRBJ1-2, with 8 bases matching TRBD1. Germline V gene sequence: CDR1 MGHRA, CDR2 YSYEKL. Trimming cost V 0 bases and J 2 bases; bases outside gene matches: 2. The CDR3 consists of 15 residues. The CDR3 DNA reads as TGCGCCAGCAGCCAAGATAGGACAGGGAACTATGGCTACACCTTC. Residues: CASSQDRTGNYGYTF.

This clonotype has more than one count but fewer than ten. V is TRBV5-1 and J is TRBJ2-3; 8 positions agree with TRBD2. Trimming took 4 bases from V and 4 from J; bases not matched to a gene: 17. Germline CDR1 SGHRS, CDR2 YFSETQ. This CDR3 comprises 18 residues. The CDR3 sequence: CASSPPFGRASIADTQYF. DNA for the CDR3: TGCGCCAGCAGCCCACCATTCGGGAGGGCCTCAATTGCAGATACGCAGTATTTT.